The next 23 T cell receptor beta chains were all read from a single sample in a study of blood T cell repertoires in COVID-19. TCRdb's copy holds only in-frame clones and misses some; the assay was immunoSEQ multiplex PCR. The sample shows 130,000 or so clones, roughly 89% of them seen only once. The source material was peripheral blood. These TCRs come from a man in his fifties with active or convalescent COVID-19.

This clone was seen only a few times. V is TRBV19 and J is TRBJ1-2, with TRBD1 matching over 7 bases. Looked up from germline, CDR1 is LNHDA and CDR2 is SQIVND (reference sequence). The V and J ends lost 7 bases and 8 bases, in that order; junction bases with no gene match: 4. The CDR3 totals 11 residues. The CDR3 DNA reads TGTGCCAGTAAGGGGGCGAGAGGCTACACCTTC. It codes for CASKGARGYTF.

The V call is TRBV24-1, the J call TRBJ2-1; 15 bases match TRBD2. The trim removed 5 bases at V and 2 bases at J, leaving 6 bases unmatched. The CDR3 spans 18 residues. Per the germline V gene, CDR1 is KGHDR and CDR2 is SFDVKD. CDR3 nucleotides: TGTGCCACCAGTGGCATGGGACTAGCGGGAGGACCCTACAATGAGCAGTTCTTC. Protein: CATSGMGLAGGPYNEQFF.

V gene TRBV5-1 combines with J gene TRBJ2-3, with 10 nucleotides matching TRBD2. Trimming cost V 2 bases and J 4 bases; bases outside gene matches: 4. This CDR3 spans 15 amino acids. Germline CDR1 is SGHRS and CDR2 is YFSETQ. CDR3 sequence (DNA): TGCGCCAGCAGCTTAGCGGGGGGGCCGTCAGATACGCAGTATTTT. It translates to CASSLAGGPSDTQYF.

The CDR3 loop is CASSQVENSPLHF. The CDR3 DNA is TGTGCCAGCAGCCAAGTCGAGAATTCACCCCTCCACTTT. The gene calls are TRBV3-1 (or the pseudogene TRBV3-2) and TRBJ1-6; D unresolved. This CDR3 region has 13 residues. Germline V gene sequence: CDR1 LGHDT, CDR2 YNNKEL (reference sequence). Deletions cut 1 base from V and 7 bases from J, with 5 bases between.

This CDR3 is CSVEAGPNQPQHF. The CDR3 DNA reads as TGCAGCGTTGAGGCAGGCCCCAATCAGCCCCAGCATTTT. J is TRBJ1-5 and V is TRBV29-1; D call uncertain. The V gene's germline CDR1 is SQVTM and CDR2 ANQGSEA. This CDR3 is 13 amino acids long. The ends were cut back, 3 bases at V and 3 bases at J, with 9 bases in the middle.

CDR3 sequence (DNA): TGTGCCAGCAGTTTTACGGGGTCGGGGTACAAAAACATTCAGTACTTC. Amino acid sequence: CASSFTGSGYKNIQYF. The chain employs TRBV28 and TRBJ2-4; TRBD2 might be the D (5 bases). This CDR3 spans 16 amino acids. Trimming pared 3 bases from V and 3 bases from J, leaving 15 bases between. The germline gives CDR1 MDHEN, CDR2 SYDVKM.

The chain links TRBV5-6 to TRBJ2-7; 10 positions agree with TRBD1. CDR1 is SGHDT, CDR2 YYEEEE, per germline. V was clipped by 2 bases and J by 5 bases; unmatched bases: 10. The CDR3 loop spans 16 amino acids. Written as DNA, the CDR3 is TGTGCCAGCAGCTTAACCGGGACAGGGGTTTTCCACGAGCAGTACTTC. This gives the protein CASSLTGTGVFHEQYF.

The rearrangement uses TRBV5-1 and TRBJ1-1, with 7 bases identical to TRBD1. The CDR3 covers 18 residues. Trimming removed 0 bases from V and 0 bases from J; junction bases left unmatched: 11. CDR1 is SGHRS and CDR2 is YFSETQ in the germline V gene. The CDR3 sequence: CASSLALAGGILNTEAFF. The DNA for the CDR3 is TGCGCCAGCAGCTTGGCTCTGGCAGGGGGGATTTTGAACACTGAAGCTTTCTTT.

The J gene is TRBJ2-3, the V gene TRBV12-3 or TRBV12-4; D is unresolved. CDR3 length equals 13 residues. V dropped 6 bases and J dropped 4 bases, with 11 bases sitting between them. The CDR3 bases are TGTGCCAGCAGAAGGATCCTAGCAGATACGCAGTATTTT. As protein: CASRRILADTQYF.

The chain is built from TRBV25-1 and TRBJ2-2; 9 bases line up with TRBD1. In germline, CDR1 is MGHDK, CDR2 SYGVNS. Unmatched junction bases numbered 4, after V lost 7 bases and J lost 4 bases. The CDR3 length is 14 residues. The CDR3 loop is CASTGTGRTGELFF. In nucleotides, the CDR3 is TGTGCCAGCACAGGGACAGGGCGCACCGGGGAGCTGTTTTTT.

V gene TRBV15 combines with J gene TRBJ2-5, with TRBD2 matching over 9 bases. The CDR3 sequence is 14 residues long. After removal of 6 bases from V and 5 bases from J, the junction contained 7 bases not matched to a gene. CDR1 and CDR2 (germline): LNHNV, YYDKDF (reference sequence). DNA for the CDR3: TGTGCCACCAGGGCGGGAGGGCTCGGGGAGACCCAGTACTTC. Its translation: CATRAGGLGETQYF.

The J gene is TRBJ2-3, the V gene TRBV1; the D segment call TRBD2 is taken from the table without a DNA check. TRBV1 is classified as a pseudogene. This CDR3 region has 16 residues. DNA for the CDR3: TGCACCAGCAGCCGAAGGACTAGCGGTTGCACAGATACGCAGTATTTT. This codes for CTSSRRTSGCTDTQYF.

The table lists this clone with a count of one. This sequence joins TRBV29-1 and TRBJ2-6, with 7 positions matching TRBD1. The germline V gene has CDR1 SQVTM and CDR2 ANQGSEA. This CDR3 is 15 amino acids long. Trimming cost V 7 bases and J 3 bases; bases outside gene matches: 9. The CDR3 sequence: CSARTGVIGANVLTF. The CDR3 bases are TGCAGCGCCCGGACAGGCGTCATTGGGGCCAACGTCCTGACTTTC.

The chain links TRBV13 to TRBJ1-1, with no clear D. Trimming shortened V by 6 bases and J by 6 bases, and 11 bases separated the two germline ends. The CDR3 contains 12 residues. Germline V lookup: CDR1 PRHDT, CDR2 FYEKMQ (reference sequence). The CDR3 bases are TGTGCCAGCAGTTTCGGGGTTTCTGAAGCTTTCTTT. This encodes CASSFGVSEAFF. Drawing the rest from reference TRBV13 and TRBJ1-1, the complete variable domain is AAGVIQSPRHLIKEKRETATLKCYPIPRHDTVYWYQQGPGQDPQFLISFYEKMQSDKGSIPDRFSAQQFSDYHSELNMSSLELGDSALYFCASSFGVSEAFFGQGTRLTVV.

The chain has TRBV6-6 and TRBJ2-4; weak D call: TRBD1 (6 bases). Germline V gene sequence: CDR1 MNHNY, CDR2 SVGAGI (reference sequence). CDR3 length: 17 residues. Trimming took off 5 bases at V and 9 bases at J, with 26 bases between the two ends. CDR3 sequence: CASSQPGQGFSGGIQYF. CDR3 DNA sequence: TGTGCCAGCAGTCAACCGGGACAAGGGTTCTCGGGCGGCATTCAGTACTTC.

The chain employs TRBV6-6 and TRBJ2-7, with 7 bases identical to TRBD1. The CDR3 contains 13 residues. Germline CDR1 MNHNY, CDR2 SVGAGI (reference sequence). After removal of 5 bases from V and 3 bases from J, the junction contained 4 bases not matched to a gene. The CDR3 reads CASSTGVGYEQYF. CDR3 nucleotide sequence: TGTGCCAGCAGTACAGGGGTCGGCTACGAGCAGTACTTC.

This clone has only one observation. This chain connects TRBV27 to TRBJ2-7; perhaps TRBD2 as D (6 bases). Trimming took off 2 bases at V and 7 bases at J, with 24 bases between the two ends. CDR1 MNHEY and CDR2 SMNVEV come from the germline V gene (reference sequence). The CDR3 totals 17 residues. CDR3 DNA: TGTGCCAGCAGTTTAGGTTCGGGAGCTAGGAATATACAGGAGCAGTACTTC. Translated, it gives CASSLGSGARNIQEQYF.

V is TRBV4-3 and J is TRBJ2-7; 9 positions agree with TRBD1. Germline CDR1 and CDR2: LGHNA and YSLEER. V shed 5 bases and J 5 bases; nucleotides not matched to a gene: 7. The CDR3 is 14 amino acids. In nucleotides, the CDR3 is TGCGCCAGCAGCGTCGACAGGGGGTCGGACGAGCAGTACTTC. Translation gives CASSVDRGSDEQYF.

The V and J genes are TRBV5-1 and TRBJ2-2; D is perhaps TRBD1 (6 bases). Germline values: CDR1 SGHRS, CDR2 YFSETQ. This CDR3 spans 15 amino acids. The V gene lost 4 bases and the J gene lost 0 bases, with 10 bases spanning the gap. CDR3 amino acids: CASSLGTTNTGELFF. The CDR3 DNA is TGCGCCAGCAGCCTGGGGACAACGAACACCGGGGAGCTGTTTTTT.

The chain joins TRBV7-2 to TRBJ2-1; D is undetermined. The CDR3 runs 13 residues. Germline CDR1 reads SGHTA; CDR2 reads FQGNSA. V was trimmed by 6 bases and J by 5 bases, leaving 11 bases between them. Written as DNA, the CDR3 is TGTGCCAGCAGTTACTACATCCACAATGAGCAGTTCTTC. This codes for CASSYYIHNEQFF.

The chain is built from TRBV2 and TRBJ2-3; 8 bases line up with TRBD2. The ends lost 7 bases at V and 7 bases at J; junction bases unmatched: 13. CDR3 length: 15 residues. CDR1 is SNHLY and CDR2 is FYNNEI in the germline V gene. The CDR3 DNA follows: TGTGCCAGCACGCTACGGGAGGGGGATTTGTATACGCAGTATTTT. The encoded protein is CASTLREGDLYTQYF. Supplemented by reference TRBV2 and TRBJ2-3, the full variable domain reads EPEVTQTPSHQVTQMGQEVILRCVPISNHLYFYWYRQILGQKVEFLVSFYNNEISEKSEIFDDQFSVERPDGSNFTLKIRSTKLEDSAMYFCASTLREGDLYTQYFGPGTRLTVL.

This clone showed up just once. The chain recombines TRBV30 with TRBJ2-7; 10 nucleotides align to TRBD1. V trimming: 4 bases; J trimming: 3 bases; junction bases outside the gene matches: 3. CDR3 length: 13 residues. Germline V CDR1 and CDR2: GTSNPN, SVGIG (reference sequence). Written as DNA, the CDR3 is TGTGCCTGGACCAGGACAGGGGGCTACGAGCAGTACTTC. Protein product: CAWTRTGGYEQYF.

This clone was detected only a few times. The V call is TRBV5-1, the J call TRBJ2-2, with 9 positions matching TRBD1. The CDR3 is made up of 17 amino acids. The J segment lost 5 bases and the V segment lost 4 bases, leaving 12 bases of the junction unmatched. Germline lookup yields CDR1 SGHRS and CDR2 YFSETQ. The CDR3 DNA sequence: TGCGCCAGCAGCATGGGACAGGGCTCGACGGGTACCGGGGAGCTGTTTTTT. Translated, it gives CASSMGQGSTGTGELFF.